These 9 T cell receptor beta chains were all obtained from the same sample, sequenced in a study of tumor-infiltrating lymphocytes in oesophageal squamous cell carcinoma. One entry per CDR3 protein, called by TCRdb with MiXCR from the PCR reads. The sample consists of over 9,500 distinct CDR3 sequences, less than 65% of them appearing once. The sample consisted of normal esophageal tissue next to the tumor. Every receptor here comes from a male donor with esophageal squamous cell carcinoma.

This clonotype was picked up a small number of times. The chain joins TRBV28 to TRBJ2-3; no reliable D call. Germline CDR1 is MDHEN and CDR2 is SYDVKM. V was pared by 7 bases and J by 6 bases, with 8 bases between. There are 11 residues in the CDR3. The CDR3 region is CASTSRDTQYF. Written as DNA, the CDR3 is TGTGCCAGCACAAGCAGGGATACGCAGTATTTT.

The table lists this clonotype with a count of one. The gene calls are TRBV7-2 and TRBJ2-1; weak D call: TRBD1 (5 bases). The closer fit of TRBJ2-5 to the DNA end suggests the J call may be wrong. The germline V gene has CDR1 SGHTA and CDR2 FQGNSA. This CDR3 is built from 14 residues. The CDR3 spells CASSLDSLQGTQYF. The CDR3 region has the DNA TGTGCCAGCAGCCTCGACAGCCTTCAGGGGACCCAGTACTTC.

This rearrangement joins TRBV6-1 to TRBJ1-4; 7 bases are a match to TRBD1. CDR1 is MNHNS, CDR2 SASEGT, per germline. The ends lost 6 bases at V and 1 base at J; junction bases unmatched: 5. CDR3 length: 15 residues. CDR3 sequence reads: CASRTYRGTNEKLFF. The CDR3 region has the DNA TGTGCCAGCAGAACCTACAGGGGAACTAATGAAAAACTGTTTTTT.

This clonotype has a single count. The V call is TRBV5-1, the J call TRBJ2-1; 9 positions agree with TRBD2. The J call is in doubt because the DNA end fits TRBJ2-7 better. Germline V CDR1 and CDR2: SGHRS, YFSETQ. The CDR3 spans 15 residues. The CDR3 region is CASSLVSGSIYEQYF. CDR3 in DNA: TGCGCCAGCAGCTTGGTTAGCGGGAGCATTTACGAGCAGTACTTC.

Only one count was recorded for this clonotype. This rearrangement joins TRBV7-3 to TRBJ2-2, with D unresolved. The CDR3 runs 13 residues. Germline CDR1 is SGHTA and CDR2 is FQGTGA. With 2 bases removed from V and 3 bases from J, the gap between germline ends came to 4 bases. The CDR3 coding sequence is TGTGCCAGCAGCTTAGTGGACACCGGGGAGCTGTTTTTT. It translates to CASSLVDTGELFF.

For this clonotype: Because it lacks the conserved phenylalanine or tryptophan at the end, this CDR3 is likely a read error. No DNA is shown, since the ends of the CDR3 on it are uncertain; the CDR3 is the one TCRdb lists. V gene TRBV28 combines with J gene TRBJ1-6; the table's D gene call, TRBD1, was not cross checked with the DNA. The CDR3 contains 15 residues when both ends are counted. Germline V gene sequence: CDR1 MDHEN, CDR2 SYDVKM. CDR3 sequence: CASSLPGQGYYEQYS.

The chain joins TRBV7-2 to TRBJ2-7; D not resolved. The J call may not be correct, given that the DNA end is closer to TRBJ2-1. The germline V gene encodes CDR1 SGHTA and CDR2 FQGNSA. The CDR3 consists of 15 residues. The chain's CDR3 is CASSIIAGVTNEQFF. The CDR3 DNA reads TGTGCCAGCAGCATTATAGCAGGAGTTACAAATGAGCAGTTCTTC.

As for this clonotype: The CDR3 does not close with the conserved phenylalanine or tryptophan, likely indicating a read error. No DNA is shown, since the ends of the CDR3 on it are uncertain; the CDR3 is the one TCRdb lists. V usage is TRBV28 and J usage is TRBJ2-3; the table's D call TRBD2 went unverified against the DNA. Germline V gene lookup returns CDR1 MDHEN and CDR2 SYDVKM. The CDR3 has 16 amino acids, counting both end residues. CDR3 region: CASSYRAGSYEQYFGP.

The chain carries TRBV7-3 and TRBJ2-3; possibly TRBD2 for D (6 bases). There are 15 residues in the CDR3. Trimming removed 3 bases at V and 6 bases at J, with 16 bases between. Germline V lookup: CDR1 SGHTA, CDR2 FQGTGA. CDR3 in amino acids: CASSFLTGVGDTQYF. In DNA form, the CDR3 reads TGTGCCAGCAGCTTTCTTACGGGAGTCGGGGATACGCAGTATTTT.